A single sample gave rise to the 9 T cell receptor beta chains below, sequenced in a study of control samples from healthy donors and cancer patients. TCRdb keeps only in-frame clones here, not all; method: immunoSEQ multiplex PCR. The sample lists some 130,000 clones; roughly 92% were seen once. The specimen was blood. These receptors all stem from a man younger than 35 in good health.

The CDR3 sequence is CASSIEVSGNQPQHF. The CDR3 nucleotides read TGTGCCAGTAGTATAGAGGTATCCGGCAATCAGCCCCAGCATTTT. The rearrangement links TRBV19 to TRBJ1-5; D is undetermined. The V end lost 0 bases, the J end lost 2 bases, and 8 bases lay between the germline ends. The CDR3 covers 15 residues. From germline, CDR1 is LNHDA and CDR2 SQIVND (reference sequence).

This chain connects TRBV7-2 to TRBJ2-2; TRBD1 aligns across 8 bases. The germline gives CDR1 SGHTA, CDR2 FQGNSA. The ends lost 5 bases at V and 4 bases at J; junction bases unmatched: 9. CDR3 length equals 16 residues. This CDR3 reads CASSPRRTGPTGELFF. In nucleotides, the CDR3 is TGTGCCAGCAGCCCCCGGAGGACAGGGCCCACCGGGGAGCTGTTTTTT.

The chain carries TRBV9 and TRBJ2-5; tentatively, D is TRBD1 or TRBD2 (5 bases each). CDR1 is SGDLS, CDR2 YYNGEE, per germline. The length of the CDR3 is 15 residues. Deletions cut 0 bases from V and 4 bases from J, with 13 bases between. CDR3 DNA sequence: TGTGCCAGCAGCGTAGGTGGGGGTAGGACAGAGACCCAGTACTTC. It codes for CASSVGGGRTETQYF.

This sequence joins TRBV5-1 and TRBJ2-7; 8 positions agree with TRBD2. Trimming at V came to 4 bases and at J to 2 bases, leaving 8 bases not matched to a gene. The CDR3 runs 15 residues. The germline V gene has CDR1 SGHRS and CDR2 YFSETQ. The CDR3 DNA reads TGCGCCAGCAGCCCACTGGGCGGGGGGACCTACGAGCAGTACTTC. This gives the protein CASSPLGGGTYEQYF.

CDR3 residues: CASSQAQRGFNTGELFF. The CDR3 coding sequence is TGCGCCAGCAGCCAAGCTCAGCGGGGATTTAACACCGGGGAGCTGTTTTTT. The chain couples TRBV4-1 to TRBJ2-2, with 7 bases fitting TRBD2. Germline CDR1 and CDR2: MGHRA and YSYEKL. V shed 1 base, J shed 2 bases, and the junction held 7 bases outside the gene matches. This CDR3 is built from 17 residues.

DNA for the CDR3: TGTGCCAGCAGCCCGCCCTTTAGGGGGGGGACCTATGGCTACACCTTC. This gives the protein CASSPPFRGGTYGYTF. The chain carries TRBV3-1 (or the pseudogene TRBV3-2) and TRBJ1-2, with D possibly TRBD1 on 6 matching bases. The CDR3 spans 16 residues. Germline CDR1 and CDR2: LGHDT and YNNKEL (reference sequence). Trimming left V 4 bases short and J 4 bases short, with 19 bases between.

This clone was detected once. This chain joins TRBV10-3 and TRBJ1-1; D perhaps matches TRBD1 (6 bases). Germline V gene lookup returns CDR1 ENHRY and CDR2 SYGVKD. Trimming took off 3 bases at V and 3 bases at J, with 14 bases between the two ends. The CDR3 contains 15 residues. The CDR3 sequence is CAISDPRGADTEAFF. The CDR3 DNA is TGTGCCATCAGTGACCCCCGGGGGGCGGACACTGAAGCTTTCTTT.

This chain uses TRBV7-9 with TRBJ2-1; possible D gene TRBD1, 5 bases. The length of the CDR3 is 15 residues. The germline V and J ends were trimmed by 1 base and 8 bases, with 15 bases remaining between them. Germline CDR1 SEHNR, CDR2 FQNEAQ (reference sequence). This CDR3 is CASSLGPQGAHEQFF. The CDR3 DNA follows: TGTGCCAGCAGCTTAGGGCCCCAGGGTGCCCATGAGCAGTTCTTC.

The chain employs TRBV11-2 and TRBJ2-3; D is uncertain. Trimming cost V 2 bases and J 6 bases, with 6 bases left between them. The CDR3 is 12 residues long. Germline-derived CDR1 and CDR2 are SGHAT and FQNNGV. Here the CDR3 DNA reads TGTGCCAGCAGCTTAACCCCGGATACGCAGTATTTT. Encoded protein: CASSLTPDTQYF.